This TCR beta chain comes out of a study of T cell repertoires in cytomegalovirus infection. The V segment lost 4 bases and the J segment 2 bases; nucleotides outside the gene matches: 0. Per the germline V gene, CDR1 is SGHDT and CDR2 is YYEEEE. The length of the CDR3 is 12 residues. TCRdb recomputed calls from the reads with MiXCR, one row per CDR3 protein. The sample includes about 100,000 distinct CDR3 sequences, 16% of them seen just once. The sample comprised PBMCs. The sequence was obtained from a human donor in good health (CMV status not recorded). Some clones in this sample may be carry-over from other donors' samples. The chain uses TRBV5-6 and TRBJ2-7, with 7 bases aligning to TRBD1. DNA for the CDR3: TGTGCCAGCAGCCAGGGGGCCTACGAGCAGTACTTC. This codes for CASSQGAYEQYF.